This T cell receptor beta chain was found in a study of cytomegalovirus exposure and HLA in healthy donors. For the study at large: Around 80 million unique TCR sequences came from HLA-typed donors in an early release. Study results and caveats: A later analysis found TCR association rates differed by HLA locus, highest for DRB1 and lowest for HLA-C. Within the data, a cluster of highly shared sequence variants was likely a sequencing artifact. The authors later found most CMV-associated TCR beta chains appeared HLA-restricted.

For this clone: What it binds is unknown.

With 60 Vbeta and 13 Jbeta primers, the PCR was carried out. Here immunoSEQ multiplex PCR was the method, and the copy in TCRdb shows in-frame clones only, minus some. The sample contains 76,000 or so clones, around 72% of which appear only once. V gave up 2 bases and J gave up 9 bases; unmatched junction bases: 13. Germline CDR1 ENHRY, CDR2 SYGVKD. The CDR3 length is 16 residues. This rearrangement joins TRBV10-3 to TRBJ2-1; 7 bases line up with TRBD1. The receptor was isolated from a woman aged 40 to 50 in good health and CMV-seropositive. Input material: PBMCs. The CDR3 region is CAISETPLNRGSEQFF. In DNA, the CDR3 is TGTGCCATCAGTGAGACGCCACTTAACAGGGGCAGTGAGCAGTTCTTC.